This T cell receptor (beta chain) originates from a study of Graves' ophthalmopathy and Graves' hyperthyroidism. Study context: Blood was drawn at initial diagnosis, before any treatment. Findings of the study overall: Built on 13 signatures, a model told ophthalmopathy apart from stable hyperthyroidism with about 85% sensitivity and approximately 81% specificity.

This CDR3 has 15 amino acids. Germline lookup yields CDR1 SGHDT and CDR2 YYEEEE. Trimming left V 5 bases short and J 3 bases short, with 18 bases between. This clonotype showed up just a few times. Its specificity is unknown. Amplified TCR beta CDR3 regions were obtained using RNA transcripts as template. First-round RT-PCR relied on HTBI primers, and a second-round multiplex PCR came next. Via MiXCR, TCRdb re-called the multiplex PCR reads, giving one row per CDR3 protein. Of about 740,000 distinct CDR3 sequences listed, 40% are singletons. Every ophthalmopathy donor presented moderate-to-severe activity, CAS ≥3, NOSPECS ≥4 and duration under 3 months. Orbital computed tomography, together with clinical symptoms, serum thyroxine, TRAb and thyroid ultrasound, was used for diagnosis.

The V call is TRBV5-6, the J call TRBJ2-7; D is perhaps TRBD2 (5 bases). This receptor was obtained from an adult man with Graves' ophthalmopathy. The sequenced sample consisted of peripheral blood. In DNA form, the CDR3 reads TGTGCCAGCAGACTTGGGCAGCGGTCGAACTACGAGCAGTACTTC. Encoded protein: CASRLGQRSNYEQYF.